The subject of this entry is one T cell receptor (beta chain). Its antigen is as yet unknown. V dropped 5 bases and J dropped 7 bases, with 15 bases sitting between them. Germline-derived CDR1 and CDR2 are MNHNS and SASEGT. The CDR3 has 14 residues. Preparation of the TCRbeta library was carried out with unique molecular identifiers. TCRdb passed the PCR reads through MiXCR, listing each CDR3 protein once. The table records approximately 97,000 distinct CDR3 sequences, 4.5% to 7.5% of them present only once. These data are taken from a study of T-cell reconstitution after alpha-beta-depleted transplantation in children. The study, taken as a whole, reports: A year had passed since transplant, and T-cell counts and diversity by then came mostly from newly produced T cells. TCRbeta diversity was high at day 60 in some patients (a result of surviving recipient T cells and thymic progenitors). Expanded clones from the graft, numbering several hundred, reportedly supplied alpha-beta T cells about two months after transplant.

This sequence was found in a female patient aged 2-9 years who had a stem cell transplant for Fanconi anemia, so the T cells may come from the graft donor. V is TRBV6-1 and J is TRBJ2-1; TRBD2 is a possible D gene (5 bases). The sample in question was PBMCs, mostly from graft donor cells, obtained 60 days after TCRalphabeta/CD19-depleted stem cell transplant. For the CDR3, the DNA is TGTGCCAGCAGTCCCGGGAATTCCGGGAATGAGCAGTTCTTC. It encodes CASSPGNSGNEQFF.